This TCR beta chain was recovered during a study of technical replicates of blood from a handful of donors. V was shortened by 6 bases and J by 5 bases, with 17 bases between the two germline ends. Germline assignment: CDR1 MDHEN and CDR2 SYDVKM. This CDR3 is 15 amino acids long. TCRdb's copy holds only in-frame clones and misses some; the assay was immunoSEQ multiplex PCR. This repertoire shows about 12,000 clones, approximately 95% found once; its top ten account for 6.3%. Sequencing was carried out using PBMCs. This TCR derives from a human donor in good health. V gene TRBV28 combines with J gene TRBJ2-4; possible D gene TRBD1, 6 bases. The CDR3 nucleotides are TGTGCCAGCAGCCAAGGGATTTCAGGGGAAAACATTCAGTACTTC. Its translation is CASSQGISGENIQYF.